This is a list of T cell receptor beta chains from one sample in a study of OX40 agonist ivuxolimab in advanced cancers. Data came from immunoSEQ multiplex PCR; TCRdb stores just in-frame clones and leaves some out. Of under 85,000 clones in the sample, around 94% are singletons; the top ten hold around 21%. The starting material was CD4+ or CD8+ T cells sorted from blood, obtained in a trial of the OX40 agonist ivuxolimab. The receptors were sampled from an adult with an advanced solid tumor such as melanoma, head and neck, liver or kidney cancer. The CDR3 runs from the conserved cysteine through the conserved F or W. Fields, in order: D gene, clone size, J gene, V gene, CDR3 DNA, CDR3 protein. D genes are given only for firm matches. Not every row has a clone size; where given, it reads once, few, many or a size class.

d_gene: NA
abundance: NA
j_gene: TRBJ2-7
v_gene: TRBV7-9
CDR3nt: TGTGCCAGCAGCTATCTAACAAACACCGGGTTCCCCTACGAGCAGTACTTC
CDR3aa: CASSYLTNTGFPYEQYF

d_gene: NA
abundance: once
j_gene: TRBJ1-1
v_gene: TRBV6-5
CDR3nt: TGTGCCAGCAGTTCAAGTACAGGAGGAGTTCCTGAAGCTTTCTTT
CDR3aa: CASSSSTGGVPEAFF

d_gene: NA
abundance: NA
j_gene: TRBJ2-1
v_gene: TRBV7-8
CDR3nt: TGTGCCAGCAGCCCCCTCGATGAGCAGTTCTTC
CDR3aa: CASSPLDEQFF

d_gene: TRBD2
abundance: NA
j_gene: TRBJ2-2
v_gene: TRBV5-1
CDR3nt: TGCGCCAGCAGCCCGGGACTAGCGGGGTGGAACACCGGGGAGCTGTTTTTT
CDR3aa: CASSPGLAGWNTGELFF

d_gene: NA
abundance: NA
j_gene: TRBJ2-7
v_gene: TRBV2
CDR3nt: TGTGCCAGCAGTGCGCCCCCGTTACAGGGCCCAGGCTACGAGCAGTACTTC
CDR3aa: CASSAPPLQGPGYEQYF

d_gene: NA
abundance: NA
j_gene: TRBJ2-3
v_gene: TRBV7-9
CDR3nt: TGTGCCAGCAGCCCCACGGGGGAAGATACGCAGTATTTT
CDR3aa: CASSPTGEDTQYF

d_gene: TRBD1
abundance: NA
j_gene: TRBJ2-7
v_gene: TRBV7-8
CDR3nt: TGTGCCAGCAGCTCCTCGGGACAGGGCTACGAGCAGTACTTC
CDR3aa: CASSSSGQGYEQYF

d_gene: TRBD1
abundance: NA
j_gene: TRBJ2-7
v_gene: TRBV6-5
CDR3nt: TGTGCCAGCAGTGTCCAGGGGGCCCCCTACGAGCAGTACTTC
CDR3aa: CASSVQGAPYEQYF

d_gene: NA
abundance: NA
j_gene: TRBJ1-2
v_gene: TRBV29-1
CDR3nt: TGCAGCGTTGAAGAACCGGGGGCGAGAGTTGGCTACACCTTC
CDR3aa: CSVEEPGARVGYTF

d_gene: TRBD2
abundance: NA
j_gene: TRBJ2-7
v_gene: TRBV19
CDR3nt: TGTGCCAGTAGTATCGCGGGAGGAACCTACGAGCAGTACTTC
CDR3aa: CASSIAGGTYEQYF

d_gene: NA
abundance: NA
j_gene: TRBJ1-6
v_gene: TRBV2
CDR3nt: TGTGCCTCCATGGCCCGGGATTCACCCCTCCACTTT
CDR3aa: CASMARDSPLHF

d_gene: NA
abundance: NA
j_gene: TRBJ2-7
v_gene: TRBV14
CDR3nt: TGTGCCAGCAGCCAATGGGATGGGGGTACCTCCTACGAGCAGTACTTC
CDR3aa: CASSQWDGGTSYEQYF

d_gene: NA
abundance: NA
j_gene: TRBJ1-1
v_gene: TRBV6-5
CDR3nt: TGTGCCAGCAGTTCCCTTGGGTCTGAAGCTTTCTTT
CDR3aa: CASSSLGSEAFF

d_gene: NA
abundance: few
j_gene: TRBJ2-7
v_gene: TRBV10-3
CDR3nt: TGTGCCACTCGGTCCTACGAGCAGTACTTC
CDR3aa: CATRSYEQYF

d_gene: NA
abundance: NA
j_gene: TRBJ2-3
v_gene: TRBV30
CDR3nt: TGTGCCTGGAGTGTAGTAGCAGATACGCAGTATTTT
CDR3aa: CAWSVVADTQYF

d_gene: NA
abundance: NA
j_gene: TRBJ2-3
v_gene: TRBV4-3
CDR3nt: TGCGCCAGCAGCCAAGATCGGGCTAGCACAGATACGCAGTATTTT
CDR3aa: CASSQDRASTDTQYF